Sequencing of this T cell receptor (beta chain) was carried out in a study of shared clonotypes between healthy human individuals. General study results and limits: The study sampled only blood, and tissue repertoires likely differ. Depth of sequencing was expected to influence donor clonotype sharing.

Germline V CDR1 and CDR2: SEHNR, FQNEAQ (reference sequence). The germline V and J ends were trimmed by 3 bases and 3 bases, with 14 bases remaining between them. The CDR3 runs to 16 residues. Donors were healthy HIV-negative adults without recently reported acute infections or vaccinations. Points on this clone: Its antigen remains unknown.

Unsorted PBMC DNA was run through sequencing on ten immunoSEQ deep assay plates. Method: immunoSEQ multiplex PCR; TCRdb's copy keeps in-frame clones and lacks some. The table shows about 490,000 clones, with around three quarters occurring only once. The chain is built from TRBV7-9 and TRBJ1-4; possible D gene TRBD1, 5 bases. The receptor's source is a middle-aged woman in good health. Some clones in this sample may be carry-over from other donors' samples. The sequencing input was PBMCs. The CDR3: CASSFTPGSSNEKLFF. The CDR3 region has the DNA TGTGCCAGCAGCTTTACCCCAGGGTCTTCTAATGAAAAACTGTTTTTT.